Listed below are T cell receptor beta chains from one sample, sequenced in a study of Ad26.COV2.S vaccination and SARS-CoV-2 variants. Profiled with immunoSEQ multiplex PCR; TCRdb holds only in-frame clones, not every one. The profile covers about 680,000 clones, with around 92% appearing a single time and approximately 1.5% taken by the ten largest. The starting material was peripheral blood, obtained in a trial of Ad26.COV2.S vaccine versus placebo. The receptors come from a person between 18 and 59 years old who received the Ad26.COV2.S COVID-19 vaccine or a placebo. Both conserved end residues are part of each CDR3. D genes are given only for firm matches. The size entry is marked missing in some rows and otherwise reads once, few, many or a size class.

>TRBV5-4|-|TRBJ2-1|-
TGTGCCAGCAGCTCGTCCCCGGACAAGGATGAGCAGTTCTTC
CASSSSPDKDEQFF
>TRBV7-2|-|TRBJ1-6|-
TGTGCCAGCAGCTTACTTGGGGCCATGAGCTCCTATAATTCACCCCTCCACTTT
CASSLLGAMSSYNSPLHF
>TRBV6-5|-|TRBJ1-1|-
TGTGCCAGCAGCCATTCCGGGACAAAGGCTTTCTTT
CASSHSGTKAFF
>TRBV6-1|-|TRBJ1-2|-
TGTGCCAGCAGTGAAGCGACAGCTGTAGCTAACTATGGCTACACCTTC
CASSEATAVANYGYTF
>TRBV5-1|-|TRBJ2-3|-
TGCGCCAGCAGGGGGCATTTTAGCACAGATACGCAGTATTTT
CASRGHFSTDTQYF
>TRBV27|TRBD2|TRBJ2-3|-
TGTGCCAGCAGCCTCGGGGGAAGCGGGAGGGTTGCGCAGTATTTT
CASSLGGSGRVAQYF
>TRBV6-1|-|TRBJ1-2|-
TGTGCCAGCAGTGAGAGGTCCACAAGGTTTATGGGCTACACCTTC
CASSERSTRFMGYTF
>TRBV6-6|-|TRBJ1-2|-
TGTGCCAGCAGTTATGAGGGAGATGGCTACACCTTC
CASSYEGDGYTF
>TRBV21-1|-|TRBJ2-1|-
TGTGCCAGCACCTTCCTCCCGAGGGCTAGCGGGAGTACGGCTTTGAATGAGCAGTTCTTC
CASTFLPRASGSTALNEQFF
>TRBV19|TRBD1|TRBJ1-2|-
TGTGCCAGTAGTCCACGGACAGGGGCAGGCTATGGCTACACCTTC
CASSPRTGAGYGYTF
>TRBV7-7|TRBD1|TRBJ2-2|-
TGTGCCAGCAGCTTAGCGGCCAGGGGGCGTGTTGGGGCCTCGAACACCGGGGAGCTGTTTTTT
CASSLAARGRVGASNTGELFF
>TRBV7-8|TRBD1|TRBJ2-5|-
TGTGCCAGCAGCTTCGCCGGGACAGAAGGGACCCAGTACTTC
CASSFAGTEGTQYF
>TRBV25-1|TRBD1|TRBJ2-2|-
TGTGCCAGCTCCGGGACAGCGAACACCGGGGAGCTGTTTTTT
CASSGTANTGELFF
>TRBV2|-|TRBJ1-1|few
TGTGCCAGCAGTGCTGAGATTTTGAACACTGAAGCTTTCTTT
CASSAEILNTEAFF
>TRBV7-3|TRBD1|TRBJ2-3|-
TGTGCCAGCAGCAGCGGACAGGGTCCAGATACGCAGTATTTT
CASSSGQGPDTQYF
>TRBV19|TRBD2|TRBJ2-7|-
TGTGCCAGTAGTACGCCGGGGCGGGAGGGCCGCGAGCAGTACTTC
CASSTPGREGREQYF